This T cell receptor beta chain derives from a study of cytomegalovirus exposure and HLA in healthy donors. The overall study: Genotyping of nearly 400 donors showed that 80% to 85% belonged to the Caucasian-associated ancestry cluster. Overall study results and limits: Segments of the TCR beta V type were, in most cases, productive about 87% or about 30% of the time in an earlier analysis. Analysis performed later found under 20,000 TCR beta sequences associated with HLA alleles at 0.05 false discovery rate. An Asian-associated ancestry cluster reportedly showed fewer N-insertions than the approximately 670-donor mean in a later analysis.

The germline CDR1 and CDR2 sequences are SGDLS and YYNGEE. The CDR3 runs to 13 residues. V lost 2 bases to trimming and J lost 6 bases, with 11 bases between them. Researchers ran the PCR with 60 Vbeta and 13 Jbeta primers. Profiling relied on immunoSEQ multiplex PCR, and the TCRdb table lists in-frame clones only, not all of them. In the table there are 310,000 or so clones, 70% to 90% of which are singletons. Points on this clone: Its specificity is unknown.

This TCR was sampled from a woman under 30 in good health and CMV-seronegative. The rearrangement joins TRBV9 to TRBJ1-2, with a weak D call TRBD1 (6 bases). The sequenced sample was PBMCs. CDR3: CASSVPGVHGYTF. The DNA of the CDR3 is TGTGCCAGCAGCGTCCCAGGGGTGCATGGCTACACCTTC.